Shown below are 7 T cell receptor beta chains from a single sample sequenced in a study of tumor and adjacent non-tumor tissue in lung cancer. The template was RNA from unsorted bulk tissue. TCRbeta libraries were built with three rounds of nested PCR, modified from ARM-PCR. TCRdb redid the calling of the multiplex PCR reads with MiXCR, one entry per CDR3 protein. The table includes around 99,000 distinct CDR3 sequences, approximately 82% detected once. Sequenced sample: lung tumor tissue. The receptors were sampled from a woman in her fifties or sixties with non-small cell lung cancer.

As for this clonotype: The CDR3 does not close with the conserved phenylalanine or tryptophan, likely indicating a read error. The chain combines TRBV11-1 with TRBJ2-1; D is unclear. The germline V gene encodes CDR1 SGHAT and CDR2 FQDESV (reference sequence). This CDR3 region has 16 residues. The CDR3 protein is CARSSSCSSSYNEQFY. DNA for the CDR3: TGTGCCCGCAGTTCTTCGTGTTCGAGCTCCTACAATGAGCAGTTCTAC.

This clonotype was recorded only once. The genes are TRBV6-2 or TRBV6-3 and TRBJ2-3; the match to TRBD1 covers 7 bases. Germline V gives CDR1 MNHEY, CDR2 SVGEGT. With 7 bases clipped from V and 6 bases from J, the junction kept 10 bases outside the gene matches. The CDR3 has 14 residues. The CDR3 reads CASKRTGHTDTQYF. The CDR3 DNA reads as TGTGCCAGCAAGCGGACAGGTCATACGGATACGCAGTATTTT.

This clonotype has more than one count but fewer than ten. A much bigger clone sits one base away, suggesting this may be a read error. Because the CDR3 is missing its conserved closing phenylalanine or tryptophan, this is likely a read error. The CDR3 reads CASSGQGVSGELFI. As DNA, the CDR3 is TGTGCCAGCAGCGGACAGGGGGTCTCCGGGGAGCTGTTTATT. The rearrangement joins TRBV7-8 to TRBJ2-2, with TRBD1 identical over 10 bases. J lost 6 bases, V lost 5 bases, and 3 bases had no gene match. CDR3 length: 14 residues. CDR1 is SGHVS and CDR2 is FQNEAQ in the germline V gene.

This clonotype was detected once. The CDR3 coding sequence is TGTGCCAGCAGTGCGGGACACGTGGACACTGAAGCTTTCTTT. It codes for CASSAGHVDTEAFF. This sequence joins TRBV6-2 or TRBV6-3 and TRBJ1-1; perhaps TRBD1 as D (6 bases). The V end was cut by 5 bases, the J end by 3 bases, with 13 bases between. The length of the CDR3 is 14 residues. Germline CDR1 is MNHEY and CDR2 is SVGEGT.

With respect to this clonotype: With a much larger clone just one base away, this may be a read error. This chain uses TRBV10-1 with TRBJ1-5; 8 nucleotides line up with TRBD1. Germline V lookup: CDR1 WNHNN, CDR2 SYGVQD (reference sequence). This CDR3 region has 17 residues. CDR3 sequence: CASTTMRGTGSNQSQHF. The CDR3 bases are TGCGCCAGCACGACCATGCGAGGGACAGGAAGCAATCAGTCCCAGCATTTT.

Worth noting for this clonotype: The junction does not match germline at one end; this may be a read error. The CDR3 nucleotides read TGTGCCAGCAGTTTCGTTAGGAAAACCAATCAGTCCCAGCATTTT. It encodes CASSFVRKTNQSQHF. V is TRBV6-2 or TRBV6-3 and J is TRBJ1-5; D remains ambiguous. The CDR3 extends over 15 amino acids. Germline CDR1 and CDR2: MNHEY and SVGEGT.

V usage is TRBV6-1 and J usage is TRBJ2-4; maybe TRBD2 (5 bases). Trimming pared 11 bases from V and 8 bases from J, leaving 25 bases between. CDR1 is MNHNS and CDR2 is SASEGT in the germline V gene. There are 15 residues in the CDR3. The CDR3 region is CAYSEETGSWDIQYF. The CDR3 DNA follows: TGTGCCTACAGTGAAGAGACGGGGTCGTGGGACATTCAGTACTTC.